This TCR beta chain was recorded in a study of cytomegalovirus exposure and HLA in healthy donors. Findings and limits, study-wide: Under in vitro conditions, a few CMV-associated chains were confirmed as specific for CMV antigens. Per a prior analysis, the majority of TCR beta V segments were productive roughly 90% or roughly 30% of the time.

The CDR3 runs 13 residues. Between the trimmed V and J ends, which lost 5 bases and 8 bases, there was a span of 15 bases. Germline V lookup: CDR1 SGHVS, CDR2 FNYEAQ. Donors in the study were healthy people who gave bone marrow. Sampled while nominally healthy, donors likely had unrecorded immune exposures. Comments on this clone: Its antigen is as yet unknown.

Researchers ran the PCR with 60 Vbeta and 13 Jbeta primers. Repertoires were generated with immunoSEQ multiplex PCR, while TCRdb's copy carries only in-frame clones and drops some. The sample contains under 200,000 clones, more than 60% of which appear only once. The sample consisted of PBMCs. The chain joins TRBV7-6 to TRBJ1-1; D is possibly TRBD1 (6 bases). The TCR originated in a woman aged 40 to 55 in good health and CMV-seropositive. The CDR3 sequence is CASSPRVGGEAFF. As DNA, the CDR3 is TGTGCCAGCAGCCCTAGGGTTGGGGGCGAAGCTTTCTTT.